This T cell receptor (beta chain) was profiled in a study of T cells after yellow fever vaccination. Across the whole study: The SMART-Seq v4 Ultra Low Input method served to prepare the low-cell-number fractions. Study conclusions and caveats: Post-booster repertoires again held most primary-vaccination clones (about 96% CD4, 88% CD8). The CD4 compartment and the CD8 compartment contained a small share of clonotypes in common.

With regard to this clonotype: Its cognate antigen is unknown.

Template switching by 5'RACE produced TCR cDNA, adding a universal primer site and UMIs. TCRdb reanalysed the 5' RACE reads using MiXCR and keeps one entry per CDR3 protein. This sample carries just under 600,000 distinct CDR3 sequences, roughly 14% of them seen once, and the ten largest clones take over 12%. With 6 bases removed from V and 6 bases from J, the gap between germline ends came to 11 bases. This CDR3 spans 13 amino acids. The sample was PBMCs, taken on the day of the yellow fever booster vaccination. The receptor was isolated from a man younger than 40 who received the YFV17D yellow fever vaccine. J is TRBJ1-4 and V is TRBV12-3 or TRBV12-4; D is possibly TRBD1 (5 bases). CDR3 bases: TGTGCCAGCAGCCGGGACCGGGATGAAAAACTGTTTTTT. Its translation: CASSRDRDEKLFF.